This T cell receptor (beta chain) came from a study of T cell responses to AZD1222 COVID-19 vaccine. Repertoires were generated with immunoSEQ multiplex PCR, while TCRdb's copy carries only in-frame clones and drops some. The table records roughly 80,000 clones, more than 85% of them present only once. CDR3 length equals 14 residues. Trimming took off 1 base at V and 6 bases at J, with 11 bases between the two ends. Germline CDR1 and CDR2: MDHEN and SYDVKM. Study-wide points: Increases in Spike-specific TCR breadth and depth were seen after two AZD1222 doses. Repertoire samples came only from after the peak T cell response. Seropositive at baseline were only a handful of AZD1222 recipients.

This clone turned up a few times. As yet, its antigen is unknown. Pooling was applied to second doses at about 4 or about 12 weeks. The sequences come from peripheral blood, collected 28 days after the second AZD1222 dose. The clonotype was recovered from an adult who received the AZD1222 COVID-19 vaccine. V usage is TRBV28 and J usage is TRBJ2-3; D is ambiguous. The CDR3: CASSLYAGLDTQYF. The CDR3 DNA is TGTGCCAGCAGTTTATACGCCGGTTTGGATACGCAGTATTTT.